What follows describes a single T cell receptor beta chain. Its target is not known. Trimming removed 6 bases at V and 5 bases at J, with 13 bases between. Germline CDR1 is MNHNY and CDR2 is SVGAGI (reference sequence). The CDR3 consists of 14 residues. These data belong to a study of cytomegalovirus exposure and HLA in healthy donors. On the study more broadly: A later analysis reported the same platform for the approximately 110 validation repertoires and the approximately 700 first-cohort repertoires. Study-level results: There were 150 to 200 TCR beta chains listed as cytomegalovirus-associated. Researchers reported that a few CMV-associated chains were confirmed in vitro as CMV antigen-specific. It was found in a later analysis that first-cohort TCR clusters tended to co-occur in the 90 to 150 validation repertoires.

TCRdb keeps only in-frame clones here, not all; method: immunoSEQ multiplex PCR. The repertoire holds approximately 170,000 clones, less than 95% seen once, with approximately 3% in the top ten. The specimen sequenced was PBMCs. This clonotype was obtained from a woman between 18 and 30 years old in good health and CMV-seropositive. This chain uses TRBV6-6 with TRBJ2-2; D ambiguous. CDR3 coding DNA: TGTGCCAGCAGACCCACCCAGGTGACCGGGGAGCTGTTTTTT. Its protein product is CASRPTQVTGELFF.